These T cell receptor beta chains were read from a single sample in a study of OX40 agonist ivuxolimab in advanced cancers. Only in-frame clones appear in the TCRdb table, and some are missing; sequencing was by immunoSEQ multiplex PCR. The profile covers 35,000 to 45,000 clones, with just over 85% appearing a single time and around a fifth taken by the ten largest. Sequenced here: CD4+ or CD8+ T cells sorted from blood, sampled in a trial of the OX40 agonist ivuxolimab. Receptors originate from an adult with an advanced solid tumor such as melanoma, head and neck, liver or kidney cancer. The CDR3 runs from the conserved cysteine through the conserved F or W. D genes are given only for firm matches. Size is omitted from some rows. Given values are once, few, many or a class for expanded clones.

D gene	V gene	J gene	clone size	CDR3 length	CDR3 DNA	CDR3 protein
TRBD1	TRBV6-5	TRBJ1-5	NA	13	TGTGCCAGCAGTTACGGACAGGGACAGCCCCAGCATTTT	CASSYGQGQPQHF
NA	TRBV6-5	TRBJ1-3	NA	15	TGTGCCAGCTTTGGCGGGACACTCTCTGGAAACACCATATATTTT	CASFGGTLSGNTIYF
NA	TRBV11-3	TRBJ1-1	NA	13	TGTGCCAGCAGCTTGGAGGCCCTCACTGAAGCTTTCTTT	CASSLEALTEAFF
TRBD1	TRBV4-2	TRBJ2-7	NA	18	TGTGCCAGCAGCCAAGATCTCAAAAGGACAGGGATAGGGTACGAGCAGTACTTC	CASSQDLKRTGIGYEQYF
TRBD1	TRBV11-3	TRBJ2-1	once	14	TGTGCCAGCAGCTCTGGACAGGGATACAATGAGCAGTTCTTC	CASSSGQGYNEQFF
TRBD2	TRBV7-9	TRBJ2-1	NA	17	TGTGCCAGCAGCTTGGGACTAGCGGGGCTCCTGAGCAATGAGCAGTTCTTC	CASSLGLAGLLSNEQFF
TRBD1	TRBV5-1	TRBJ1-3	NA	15	TGCGCCAGCAGCGAGACAGGGGGCGATGGAAACACCATATATTTT	CASSETGGDGNTIYF
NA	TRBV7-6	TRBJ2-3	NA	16	TGTGCCAGCAGCTTAGGAGTACTAGGTAGGGGGGATACGCAGTATTTT	CASSLGVLGRGDTQYF
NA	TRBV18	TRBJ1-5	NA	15	TGTGCCAGCTCACCAAGGGTCGGGGGAGATCAGCCCCAGCATTTT	CASSPRVGGDQPQHF
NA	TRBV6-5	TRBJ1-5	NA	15	TGTGCCAGCAGTTACGGGGGGGGGCCGGATCAGCCCCAGCATTTT	CASSYGGGPDQPQHF
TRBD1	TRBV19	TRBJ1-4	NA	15	TGTGCCAGTAGTATCGGGACAGTGAATAATGAAAAACTGTTTTTT	CASSIGTVNNEKLFF
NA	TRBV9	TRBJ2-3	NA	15	TGTGCCAGCAGCGCCCAAACAGGGTTGATAGATACGCAGTATTTT	CASSAQTGLIDTQYF
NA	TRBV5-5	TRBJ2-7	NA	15	TGTGCCAGCAGCTTGGAAATAGGACAGTCCTACGAGCAGTACTTC	CASSLEIGQSYEQYF
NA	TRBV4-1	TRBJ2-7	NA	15	TGCGCCAGCAGCCCGTCGGCGGGGGCCTCCTACGAGCAGTACTTC	CASSPSAGASYEQYF
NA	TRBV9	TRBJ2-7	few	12	TGTGCCAGCAGCTTAGAAGGGAGGGAGCAGTACTTC	CASSLEGREQYF
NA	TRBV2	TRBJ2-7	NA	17	TGTGCCAGCAGCCCATTGATGGCCGGGACGGCTACCTACGAGCAGTACTTC	CASSPLMAGTATYEQYF
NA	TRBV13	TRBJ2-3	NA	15	TGTGCCAGCAGCTACCGGGACCAGGGCACAGATACGCGGTATTTT	CASSYRDQGTDTRYF
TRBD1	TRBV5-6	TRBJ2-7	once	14	TGTGCCAGCAGTCCTGGACAGGGACCCTACGAGCAGTACTTC	CASSPGQGPYEQYF
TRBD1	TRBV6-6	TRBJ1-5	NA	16	TGTGCCAGCAGTTACTCTACCCGACAGGGCGGACAGCCCCAGCATTTT	CASSYSTRQGGQPQHF
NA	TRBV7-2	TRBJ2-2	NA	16	TGTGCCAGCAGCTTCAGAGGCCCAGGGAAGGCCGGGGAGCTGTTTTTT	CASSFRGPGKAGELFF
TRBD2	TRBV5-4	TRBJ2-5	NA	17	TGTGCCAGCAGCTTGGAGCCTACTAGCGGGGGTCGGGAGACCCAGTACTTC	CASSLEPTSGGRETQYF
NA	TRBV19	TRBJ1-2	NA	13	TGTGCCTCAGCTGGGGGGACGGCGTATGGCTACACCTTC	CASAGGTAYGYTF
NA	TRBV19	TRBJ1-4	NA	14	TGTGCCAGTAGTGTATCTGCAACTAATGAAAAACTGTTTTTT	CASSVSATNEKLFF
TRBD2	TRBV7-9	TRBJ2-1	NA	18	TGTGCCAGCAGCCCCGGGACTAGCGGGGGGGCCGGTAACAATGAGCAGTTCTTC	CASSPGTSGGAGNNEQFF
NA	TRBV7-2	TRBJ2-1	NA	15	TGTGCCAGCAGCCCGTCAAACCTCGAATACAATGAGCAGTTCTTC	CASSPSNLEYNEQFF
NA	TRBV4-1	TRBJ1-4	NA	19	TGCGCCAGCAGCCCTTCGGGCCCCGTAACAGTTGCAACTAATGAAAAACTGTTTTTT	CASSPSGPVTVATNEKLFF
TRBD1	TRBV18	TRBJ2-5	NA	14	TGTGCCAGCTCACCACCGCACAGGGGAGAGACCCAGTACTTC	CASSPPHRGETQYF
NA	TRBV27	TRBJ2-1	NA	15	TGTGCCAGCAGTTTATCGTCCGGGGGACGAAATGAGCAGTTCTTC	CASSLSSGGRNEQFF
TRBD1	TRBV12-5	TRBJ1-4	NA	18	TGTGCTAGTGGTTGCAGCCCGAGGCGGACAGGCCTGAATGAAAAACTGTTTTTT	CASGCSPRRTGLNEKLFF
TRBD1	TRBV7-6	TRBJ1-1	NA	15	TGTGCCAGCAGCCCCTCCTGGACAGGCGGCACTGAAGCTTTCTTT	CASSPSWTGGTEAFF
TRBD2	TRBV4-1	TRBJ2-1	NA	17	TGCGCCAGCAGCCAAGTGGCTAGCGGGGGGCCCTACAATGAGCAGTTCTTC	CASSQVASGGPYNEQFF
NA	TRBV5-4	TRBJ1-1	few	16	TGTGCCAGCAGCTTGGATCTCCGGATGGGAAACACTGAAGCTTTCTTT	CASSLDLRMGNTEAFF
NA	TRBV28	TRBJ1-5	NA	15	TGTGCCAGCAGTTTTCCAGGGAATAGCAATCAGCCCCAGCATTTT	CASSFPGNSNQPQHF
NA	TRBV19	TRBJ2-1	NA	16	TGTGCCAGTAGTATAACTCCGCACCCCTCCTACAATGAGCAGTTCTTC	CASSITPHPSYNEQFF
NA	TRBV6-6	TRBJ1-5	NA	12	TGTGCCAGCACCCTAAACGGGCATCTCTCGTATTTT	CASTLNGHLSYF
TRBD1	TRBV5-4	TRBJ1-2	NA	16	TGTGCCAGCAGCGGAGCCGGGACAGGGGGCTCTCGGGGCTACACCTTC	CASSGAGTGGSRGYTF
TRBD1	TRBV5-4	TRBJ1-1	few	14	TGTGCCAGCTCCGTTACAGGGGAGAACACTGAAGCTTTCTTT	CASSVTGENTEAFF
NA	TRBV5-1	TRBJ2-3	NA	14	TGCGCCAGCAGCTTGGGACAGCTCACAGATACGCAGTATTTT	CASSLGQLTDTQYF
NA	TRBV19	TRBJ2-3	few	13	TGTGCCAGTAGTATCAGAGGTATAGATACGCAGTATTTT	CASSIRGIDTQYF
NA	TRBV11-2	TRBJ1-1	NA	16	TGTGCCAGCAGCTCCCGCCCGGGAAGGGAAGGCACTGAAGCTTTCTTT	CASSSRPGREGTEAFF
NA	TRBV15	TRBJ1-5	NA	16	TGTGCCACCAGCGTTAGGGTCTCAATTTCAAATCAGCCCCAGCATTTT	CATSVRVSISNQPQHF
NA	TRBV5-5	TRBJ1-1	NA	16	TGTGCCAGCAGCTTCGTTGTTGGACCCCTGAACACTGAAGCTTTCTTT	CASSFVVGPLNTEAFF